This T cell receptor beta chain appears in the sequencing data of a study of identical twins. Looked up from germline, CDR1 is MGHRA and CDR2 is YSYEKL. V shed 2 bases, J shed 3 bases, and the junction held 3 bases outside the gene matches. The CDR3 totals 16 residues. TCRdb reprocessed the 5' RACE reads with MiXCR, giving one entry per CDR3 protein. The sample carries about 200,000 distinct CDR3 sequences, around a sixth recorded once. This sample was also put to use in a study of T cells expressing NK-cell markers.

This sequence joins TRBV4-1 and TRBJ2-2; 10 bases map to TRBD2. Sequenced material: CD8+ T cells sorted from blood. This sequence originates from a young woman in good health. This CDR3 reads CASSQRSGGDTGELFF. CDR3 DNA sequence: TGCGCCAGCAGCCAACGGAGCGGGGGGGACACCGGGGAGCTGTTTTTT.